This T cell receptor beta chain derives from a study of blood T cell repertoires in COVID-19. As for the study in general: PBMCs, B-cell-depleted T cells, or T cells were the source of the cDNA or gDNA that made up the material.

Trimming cost V 0 bases and J 10 bases, with 18 bases left between them. Per the germline V gene, CDR1 is LGHNA and CDR2 is YNFKEQ. This CDR3 has 15 residues. The table came from immunoSEQ multiplex PCR; TCRdb's copy has only in-frame clones and leaves some out. The table records 45,000 to 55,000 clones, around 80% of them present only once. The specimen was peripheral blood. The clonotype comes from a human donor with active or convalescent COVID-19. The donor label of this sample is uncertain. The chain uses TRBV4-2 and TRBJ1-1, with D unclear. The CDR3 DNA follows: TGTGCCAGCAGCCAAGATCTAATTTGGGAGGGAGCAGCTTTCTTT. It is translated as CASSQDLIWEGAAFF.